This TCR beta chain was identified during a study of T cell responses to AZD1222 COVID-19 vaccine. The table came from immunoSEQ multiplex PCR; TCRdb's copy has only in-frame clones and leaves some out. In the table there are about 170,000 clones, 80% to 90% of which are singletons. V gave up 2 bases and J gave up 6 bases, with 11 bases separating them. Looked up from germline, CDR1 is GTSNPN and CDR2 is SVGIG (reference sequence). CDR3 length: 13 residues. The study's findings and limits: Regions 160-218 and 743-854 held dominance among vaccine-associated CD4 TCRs, which spanned spike. Baseline testing showed seropositivity in only five or six AZD1222 recipients. Increases in Spike-specific TCR breadth and depth were seen after two AZD1222 doses. White British donors predominated, females outnumbered males, and clonal diversity was possibly underestimated.

Points on this clone: The antigen is unknown.

The sequence was obtained from an adult who received the MenACWY meningococcal vaccine as a control. The chain couples TRBV30 to TRBJ1-5; perhaps TRBD1 as D (6 bases). The input for sequencing was peripheral blood, taken 28 days after the second dose of the MenACWY control vaccine. CDR3 amino acids: CAWSRQDSQPQHF. DNA of the CDR3: TGTGCCTGGAGTAGACAGGACAGTCAGCCCCAGCATTTT. The full variable domain, rest sourced from reference TRBV30 and TRBJ1-5, is SQTIHQWPATLVQPVGSPLSLECTVEGTSNPNLYWYRQAAGRGLQLLFYSVGIGQISSEVPQNLSASRPQDRQFILSSKKLLLSDSGFYLCAWSRQDSQPQHFGDGTRLSIL.